This section outlines one T cell receptor (beta chain) sequence together with its context. Participants had their cohort set by participant-reported clinical history. This table comes from immunoSEQ multiplex PCR, and its TCRdb copy is limited to in-frame clones, with some not included. The sample includes hundreds of thousands of clones, roughly 86% of them seen just once. The data belong to a study of blood T cell repertoires in COVID-19. On the study more broadly: The United States, Italy and Spain were the sources of the acute and convalescent COVID-19 samples.

Germline CDR1 is LNHNV and CDR2 is YYDKDF (reference sequence). This CDR3 comprises 15 residues. V gave up 0 bases and J gave up 7 bases, with 13 bases separating them. This rearrangement joins TRBV15 to TRBJ1-5; D is ambiguous. Sequencing was performed on PBMCs or T cells enriched from blood (not recorded which). This sequence originates from a woman aged 25-40 years who had recovered from COVID-19. The CDR3 DNA reads TGTGCCACCAGCAGAGATAGGTCAGGAGGACAGCCCCAGCATTTT. Its translation is CATSRDRSGGQPQHF.